This T cell receptor (beta chain) was captured by sequencing in a study of OX40 agonist ivuxolimab in advanced cancers. At the level of the whole study: Ivuxolimab was an agonistic, fully human IgG2 monoclonal antibody directed against OX40 (CD134), a costimulatory receptor. Of the 50 to 55 dose-escalation patients, hepatocellular carcinoma was present in roughly 19, melanoma in roughly 15, renal cell carcinoma in 9 and head and neck cancer in 9. Patients were allowed to have had prior anti-PD-1, anti-PD-L1 or anti-CTLA-4 therapy, and approximately 40% of the dose-escalation patients had been treated with checkpoint inhibitors. The dose-escalation cohort was 80% to 90% male with a mean age of around 64 years, ranging from roughly 20 to 80. Intravenous ivuxolimab was administered to patients every 2 weeks at six dose levels: 0.01, 0.1, 0.3, 1.5, 3 and 10 mg/kg. The paper reports the monotherapy dose-escalation portion (N of about 54 patients) of the phase I ivuxolimab trial. Partial responses occurred in three dose-escalation patients, of whom one had hepatocellular carcinoma and two had cutaneous melanoma. The point of sequencing TCRbeta in the periphery was to test whether ivuxolimab changed TCR sequence diversity and drove clonal T-cell expansion. Study-wide conclusions, independent of this receptor: In partial responders in the 0.1-3.0 mg/kg groups, normalized peripheral clonal expansion was found to be among the lowest, especially among CD8+ T cells. At doses of 0.1 to 3.0 mg/kg, clonal expansion of both CD4+ and CD8+ blood T cells was observed from baseline to week 6. After ivuxolimab, more expanded clones were found on average in CD8+ T cells than in CD4+ T cells. Which antigens the clonally expanded peripheral T cells were specific for was not determined. Low levels of normalized T-cell clonal expansion were also seen in some nonresponding patients.

To sequence the TCRbeta CDR3 region, genomic DNA was isolated from the sorted cells. TCRbeta CDR3 regions were sequenced using the immunoSEQ Assay. TCRdb mirrors the immuneACCESS table, restricted to in-frame sequences. Some clones are absent from its copies; in checked studies, under half trace to an unresolved V gene, and the reason for the others is unknown. The sample table shows over 60,000 clones, and around 93% are seen once. The ten top clones hold around 2% of the sample. Points on this clone: This clone's antigen is unknown. Per-base quality was not reported, and no clone a single base away is much larger than it.

The trial excluded patients who had a history of autoimmune disease or who were on systemic immunosuppression. In every dose cohort, peripheral blood was drawn for TCR sequencing at baseline, cycle 4 day 1, and cycle 7 day 1. Samples came from an open-label, multicenter, first-in-human phase I dose-escalation trial of ivuxolimab. Adults with locally advanced or metastatic melanoma, renal cell carcinoma, hepatocellular carcinoma or head and neck squamous cell carcinoma were enrolled in the trial. Before TCR sequencing, CD4+ T cells and CD8+ T cells were sorted from peripheral blood as separate populations. The material sequenced was CD4+ or CD8+ T cells sorted from blood, taken in a trial of the OX40 agonist ivuxolimab. This sequence was found in an adult with an advanced solid tumor such as melanoma, head and neck, liver or kidney cancer.

The sequenced DNA: TGCAGCGTTGAGGGGACATACGAAGCTTTCTTT. This sequence encodes CSVEGTYEAFF. The V and J genes are TRBV29-1 and TRBJ1-1; TRBD1 could be the D gene, as 6 bases match. The V end loses 3 bases and the J end loses 8 bases, and a stretch of 10 bases separates them. The CDR3, cysteine through phenylalanine, is 11 amino acids long. Of the read, only the CDR3 DNA is kept; its 33 bases are in frame from base 1. The germline V gene provides CDR1 SQVTM and CDR2 ANQGSEA.